This TCR beta chain came from a study of CD8 T cells in cerebrospinal fluid in Alzheimer's disease. By frequency, this clonotype is medium-sized. Per the germline V gene, CDR1 is SNHLY and CDR2 is FYNNEI. The CDR3 has 12 amino acids. TCRdb re-analyzed the 10x single-cell sequencing reads; it lists each CDR3 protein once, without DNA. This table holds over a thousand distinct CDR3 sequences. The sample was cerebrospinal fluid. The rearrangement joins TRBV2 to TRBJ2-3. This receptor was obtained from a human donor with mild cognitive impairment. The CDR3: CASSEATLTQYF.